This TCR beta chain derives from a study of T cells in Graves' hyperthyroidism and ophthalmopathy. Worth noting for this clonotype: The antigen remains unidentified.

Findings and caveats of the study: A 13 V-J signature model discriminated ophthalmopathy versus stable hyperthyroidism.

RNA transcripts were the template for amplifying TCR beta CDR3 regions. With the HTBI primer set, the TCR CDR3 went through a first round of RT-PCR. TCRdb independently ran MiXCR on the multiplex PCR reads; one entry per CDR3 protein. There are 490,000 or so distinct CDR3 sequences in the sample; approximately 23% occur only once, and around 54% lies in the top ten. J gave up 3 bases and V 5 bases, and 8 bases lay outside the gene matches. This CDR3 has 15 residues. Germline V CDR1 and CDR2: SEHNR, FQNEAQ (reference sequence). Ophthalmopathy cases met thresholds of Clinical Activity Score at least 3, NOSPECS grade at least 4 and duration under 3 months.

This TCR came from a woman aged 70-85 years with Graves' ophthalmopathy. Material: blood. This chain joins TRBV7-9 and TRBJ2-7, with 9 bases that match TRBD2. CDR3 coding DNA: TGTGCCAGCAGCGTACGACTAGCGGTGGGCTACGAGCAGTACTTC. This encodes CASSVRLAVGYEQYF.